In its sample, the clone carrying this T cell receptor (beta chain) was seen a few times. Its antigen is undetermined. Prepared TCR beta cDNA libraries contained unique molecular identifiers. Each batch of about 0.95 to 10 million T cells produced 500,000 to 550,000 cDNA molecules. Each CDR3 protein is one row after TCRdb ran MiXCR on the PCR reads. The sample lists 800,000 to 950,000 distinct CDR3 sequences, under 70% seen once, with approximately 4.4% in the top ten. These data come from a study of post-analysis software for immune sequencing data. Study at large: The disease courses spanned relapsing-remitting, secondary progressive and progressive-relapsing forms of multiple sclerosis. Study-wide points: Samples prepared in the same batch strongly co-clustered by F measure. Higher frequency in patients than in controls was seen for roughly five TRBV segments, with TRBV5-6, TRBV5-1 and TRBV20-1 among them. In multiple sclerosis, normalized Chao1 diversity was significantly below that of controls.

The CDR3 is 17 residues long. Losses at the gene ends were 5 bases for V and 4 bases for J; bases not matched to a gene: 13. Germline CDR1 is MGHRA and CDR2 is YSYEKL. The source of this sequence is a girl aged 10-17 years with multiple sclerosis. The V call is TRBV4-1, the J call TRBJ2-1; 8 nucleotides agree with TRBD2. The sample consisted of blood. The CDR3 DNA reads as TGCGCCAGCAGCGGGCGACTAGCGATCCCCGCTTACAATGAGCAGTTCTTC. This gives the protein CASSGRLAIPAYNEQFF.